This T cell receptor (beta chain) was captured in a study of T cells in localized non-small cell lung cancer (dated by TCRdb to the early 2020s). Regarding the research as a whole: The study examined T cell repertoires in roughly 240 patients with early-stage NSCLC and compared tumors with uninvolved tumor-adjacent lungs. The cohort was made up of hundreds of treatment-naive NSCLC patients whose localized lung tumors had been resected. Of the NSCLC patients, around 130 were male and about 97 were female, and the mean age was approximately 66 years. The paper's findings and limits, for the study overall: Of the top 100 tumor clones, a median of around 57 were detected in paired uninvolved adjacent lung; 28 were also among that lung's top 100. Because multi-region sequencing of the tumors was not done, intratumor heterogeneity could not be ruled out. Uninvolved tumor-adjacent lung showed the highest T cell clonality, higher than tumor, which suggests more focused antigenic responses in the uninvolved tumor-adjacent lung. Longer overall survival was associated with higher T cell density in blood, whereas shorter survival was associated with higher clonality in adjacent lung. Because of the exploratory design, TCR variables were selected using unadjusted p-values without false-discovery rate correction.

Of note for this clone: Its antigen remains unidentified. Per-nucleotide qualities are absent, and no much larger clonotype sits a single base away.

The immunoSEQ Assay was used to sequence TCR beta CDR3 regions from DNA. Per the source publication's procedure: T cell density was computed as TCR beta template counts normalized to usable DNA estimated by amplifying housekeeping genes. Richness was estimated with the preseqR package, extrapolating to 400,000 templates for PBMC samples and 120,000 templates for tissue samples. Clonality was defined as one minus Pielou's evenness. To identify tissue-enriched TCRs, differential abundance testing was run on productive amino-acid clonotypes with a minimum total count of 5 and an alpha of 0.1. The Jaccard Index and the Morisita Overlap Index were used to quantify repertoire overlap between compartments. TCR beta CDR3s were clustered by GLIPH together with public tetramer-defined viral CDR3s, and at least three viral sequences plus V-gene enrichment were required for viral motifs. In its TCRdb copy, this immuneACCESS table keeps in-frame sequences only and misses some clones. Where compared with another copy, unresolved V genes explain less than half of these, and the others have no known cause. The DNA gave D and trimming, while V, J and clone size come from that table. Present in this sample are about 13,000 clones, 75% to 90% of which were seen just once. The ten largest clones represent roughly 28% of the sample.

At diagnosis, peripheral blood, uninvolved tumor-adjacent lung and tumor were collected and stored as a combination of fresh-frozen and FFPE material. Blood samples were analyzed as peripheral blood mononuclear cells for TCR repertoire profiling. Per the germline V gene (reference sequence), PRHDT is the CDR1 and FYEKMQ is the CDR2. Including the terminal cysteine and phenylalanine, the CDR3 comprises 16 residues. This entry keeps only the CDR3 DNA: 48 bases, framed from base 1. Ends trimmed: V by 5 bases, J by 8 bases; bases unmatched to a gene: 13. This sequence uses TRBV13 and TRBJ1-4; 8 of the junction bases match TRBD1. The specimen was peripheral blood, collected before any cancer treatment. The source of this sequence is a male donor older than 55 with stage I squamous cell lung carcinoma. The CDR3 is CASSHIRGQGSEKLFF. The DNA is as follows: TGTGCCAGCAGCCATATCAGGGGGCAGGGCTCGGAAAAACTGTTTTTT.